This T cell receptor (beta chain) was identified during a study of blood T cell repertoires in COVID-19. As for the study in general: In each case, the material was cDNA or gDNA derived from T cells, B-cell-depleted T cells, or PBMCs.

In the original workflow: Cell counts per sample came from amplifying reference gene primers. The data were produced by immunoSEQ multiplex PCR, yet TCRdb's version contains in-frame clones alone and is incomplete. D and trimming come from the DNA, and the V and J calls and clone size come from that table. The sample yields about 150,000 clones, 70% to 90% seen once. This receptor was obtained from a woman aged 60 to 75 with COVID-19, enrolled during active disease. The specimen was peripheral blood.

CDR3 in amino acids: CASSLSGGSYEQYF. For the CDR3, the DNA is TGTGCCAGCAGCTTATCGGGGGGGTCCTACGAGCAGTACTTC. The chain carries TRBV7-2 and TRBJ2-7, with 8 bases lining up with TRBD2. CDR3 length: 14 residues. V gave up 2 bases and J gave up 1 base; unmatched junction bases: 1. Looked up from germline, CDR1 is SGHTA and CDR2 is FQGNSA.